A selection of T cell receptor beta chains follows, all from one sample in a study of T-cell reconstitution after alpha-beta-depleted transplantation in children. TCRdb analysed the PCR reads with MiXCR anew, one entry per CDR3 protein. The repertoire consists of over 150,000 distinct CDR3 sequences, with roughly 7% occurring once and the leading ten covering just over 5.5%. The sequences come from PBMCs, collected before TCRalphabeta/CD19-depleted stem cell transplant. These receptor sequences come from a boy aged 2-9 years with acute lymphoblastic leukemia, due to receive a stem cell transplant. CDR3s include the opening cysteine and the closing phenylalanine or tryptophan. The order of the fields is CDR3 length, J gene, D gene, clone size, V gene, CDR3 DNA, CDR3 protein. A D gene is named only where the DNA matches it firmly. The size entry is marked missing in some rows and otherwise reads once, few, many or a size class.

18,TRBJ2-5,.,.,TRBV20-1,TGCAGTGCTCGAGTCGAAACTCCCACTGTGGGTGTCCAAGAGACCCAGTACTTC,CSARVETPTVGVQETQYF
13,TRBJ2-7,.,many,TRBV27,TGTGCCAGCAGTCCCGATACTTCCTACGAGCAGTACTTC,CASSPDTSYEQYF
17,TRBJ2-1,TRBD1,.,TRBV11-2,TGTGCCAGCAGCCCAAAGGCCCGGGACAGGATCCTCAATGAGCAGTTCTTC,CASSPKARDRILNEQFF
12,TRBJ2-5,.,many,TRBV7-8,TGTGCCAGCAGCGGGCCTCAAGAGACCCAGTACTTC,CASSGPQETQYF
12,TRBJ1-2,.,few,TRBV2,TGTGCCAGCAGTGCGCCGGGACAACGCTACACCTTC,CASSAPGQRYTF
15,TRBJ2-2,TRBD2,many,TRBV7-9,TGTGCCAGCAGTCGCGGGGGGTCGAACACCGGGGAGCTGTTTTTT,CASSRGGSNTGELFF
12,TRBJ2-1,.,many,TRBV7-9,TGTGCCAGCAGCCCCCCGGGGGAGGTAGGGTTCTTC,CASSPPGEVGFF
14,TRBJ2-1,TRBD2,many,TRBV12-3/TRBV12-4,TGTGCCAGCAGCGCGGGACTAGCGGGGGTTGAGCAGTTCTTC,CASSAGLAGVEQFF
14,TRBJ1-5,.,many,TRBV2,TGTGCCAGCAGCGCTGACAGGAGCAATCAGCCCCAGCATTTT,CASSADRSNQPQHF
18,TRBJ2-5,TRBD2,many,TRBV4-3,TGCGCCAGCAGCCAAGTGGGCAAGGGGCGGGGGGGCCAAGAGACCCAGTACTTC,CASSQVGKGRGGQETQYF
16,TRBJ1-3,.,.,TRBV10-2,TGCGCCAGCAGTGGGGCCCAGTGGGGCTCTGGAAACACCATATATTTT,CASSGAQWGSGNTIYF
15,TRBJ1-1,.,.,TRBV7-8,TGTGCCAGCAGCTTAGTCTATCCGGAGAACACTGAAGCTTTCTTT,CASSLVYPENTEAFF
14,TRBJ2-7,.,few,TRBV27,TGTGCCAGCTGCCCGGCGGGGAGCTCCTACGAGCAGTACTTC,CASCPAGSSYEQYF
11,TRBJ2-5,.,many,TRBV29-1,TGCAGCGTTGTGGCCCAAGAGACCCAGTACTTC,CSVVAQETQYF